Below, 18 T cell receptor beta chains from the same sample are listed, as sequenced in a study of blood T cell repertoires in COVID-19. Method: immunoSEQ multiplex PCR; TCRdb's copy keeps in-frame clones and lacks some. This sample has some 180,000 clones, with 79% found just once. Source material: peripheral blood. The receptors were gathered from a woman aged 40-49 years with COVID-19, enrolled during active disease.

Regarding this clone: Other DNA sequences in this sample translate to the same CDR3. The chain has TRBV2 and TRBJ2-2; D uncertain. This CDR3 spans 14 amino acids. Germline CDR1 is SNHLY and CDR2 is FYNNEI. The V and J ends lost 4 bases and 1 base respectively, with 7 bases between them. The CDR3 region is CASSVRGNTGELFF. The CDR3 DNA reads TGTGCCAGCAGTGTGCGAGGGAACACCGGGGAGCTGTTTTTT.

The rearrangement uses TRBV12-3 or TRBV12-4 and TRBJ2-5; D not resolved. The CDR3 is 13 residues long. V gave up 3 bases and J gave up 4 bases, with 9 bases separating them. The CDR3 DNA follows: TGTGCCAGCAGTTTGCCCCCCGGAGAGACCCAGTACTTC. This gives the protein CASSLPPGETQYF.

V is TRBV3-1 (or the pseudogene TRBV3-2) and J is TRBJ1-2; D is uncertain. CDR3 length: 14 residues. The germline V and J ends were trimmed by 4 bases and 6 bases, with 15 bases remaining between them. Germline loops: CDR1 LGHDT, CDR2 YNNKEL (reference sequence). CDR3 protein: CASSPPLELHGYTF. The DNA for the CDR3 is TGTGCCAGCAGCCCCCCCCTGGAGCTTCATGGCTACACCTTC.

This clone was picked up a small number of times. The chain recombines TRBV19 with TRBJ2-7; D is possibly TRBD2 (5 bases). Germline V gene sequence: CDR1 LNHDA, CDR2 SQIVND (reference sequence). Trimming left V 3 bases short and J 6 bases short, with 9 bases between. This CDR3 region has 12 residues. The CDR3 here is CASSITEGEQYF. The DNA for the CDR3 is TGTGCCAGTAGTATCACCGAGGGCGAGCAGTACTTC.

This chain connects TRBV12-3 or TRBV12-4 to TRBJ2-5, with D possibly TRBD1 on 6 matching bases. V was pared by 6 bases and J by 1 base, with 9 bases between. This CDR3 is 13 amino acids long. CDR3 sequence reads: CASSGQLQETQYF. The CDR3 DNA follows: TGTGCCAGCAGCGGACAGCTCCAAGAGACCCAGTACTTC.

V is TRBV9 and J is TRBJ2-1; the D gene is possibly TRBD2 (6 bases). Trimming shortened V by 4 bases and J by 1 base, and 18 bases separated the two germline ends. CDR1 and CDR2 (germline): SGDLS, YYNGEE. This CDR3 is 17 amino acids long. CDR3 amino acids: CASSPHPSGRSYNEQFF. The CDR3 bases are TGTGCCAGCAGCCCACACCCAAGCGGGCGATCCTACAATGAGCAGTTCTTC.

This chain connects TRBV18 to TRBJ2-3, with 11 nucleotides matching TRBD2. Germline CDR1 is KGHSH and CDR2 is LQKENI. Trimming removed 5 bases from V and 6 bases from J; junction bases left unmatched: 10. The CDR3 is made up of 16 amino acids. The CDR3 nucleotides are TGTGCCAGCTCAGCGGGACTAGCGGCCTTCGGTGATACGCAGTATTTT. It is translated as CASSAGLAAFGDTQYF.

CDR3 amino acids: CASSLAPYTDTQYF. In DNA, the CDR3 is TGTGCCAGCAGCTTAGCTCCTTACACAGATACGCAGTATTTT. The rearrangement joins TRBV7-8 to TRBJ2-3; the D is unclear. V lost 0 bases and J lost 2, with 6 bases in between. Germline loops: CDR1 SGHVS, CDR2 FQNEAQ. The CDR3 length is 14 residues.

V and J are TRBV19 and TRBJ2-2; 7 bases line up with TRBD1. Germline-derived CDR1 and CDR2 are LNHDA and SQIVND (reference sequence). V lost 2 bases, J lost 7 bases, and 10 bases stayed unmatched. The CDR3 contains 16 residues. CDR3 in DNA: TGTGCCAGTAGTATATTAAGGGGGCAGTTGGACGGGGAGCTGTTTTTT. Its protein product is CASSILRGQLDGELFF.

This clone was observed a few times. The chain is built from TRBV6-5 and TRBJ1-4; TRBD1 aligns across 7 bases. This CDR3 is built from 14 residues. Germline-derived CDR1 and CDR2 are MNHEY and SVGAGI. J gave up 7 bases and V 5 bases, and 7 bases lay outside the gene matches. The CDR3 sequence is CASSPGTAGEKLFF. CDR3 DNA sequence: TGTGCCAGCAGTCCCGGGACAGCAGGTGAAAAACTGTTTTTT.

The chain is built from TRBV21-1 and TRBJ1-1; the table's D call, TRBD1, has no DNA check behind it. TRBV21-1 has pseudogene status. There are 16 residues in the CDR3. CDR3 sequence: CASSKTVRGPNTEAFF. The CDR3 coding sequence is TGTGCCAGCAGCAAAACCGTTAGGGGGCCGAACACTGAAGCTTTCTTT.

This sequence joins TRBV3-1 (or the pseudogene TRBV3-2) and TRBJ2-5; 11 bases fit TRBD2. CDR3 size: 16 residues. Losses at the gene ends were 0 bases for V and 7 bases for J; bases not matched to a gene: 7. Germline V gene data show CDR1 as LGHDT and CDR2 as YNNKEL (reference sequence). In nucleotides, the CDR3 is TGTGCCAGCAGCCAAGAGGCTAGCGGGAGGCCCTCGACCCAGTACTTC. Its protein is CASSQEASGRPSTQYF.

CDR3 loop: CASSLRTNEAFF. CDR3 DNA: TGTGCCAGCAGCTTAAGGACAAATGAAGCTTTCTTT. The genes are TRBV11-2 and TRBJ1-1; D possibly corresponds to TRBD1 (5 bases). The CDR3 is made up of 12 amino acids. Deletions cut 2 bases from V and 7 bases from J, with 8 bases between. The germline V gene encodes CDR1 SGHAT and CDR2 FQNNGV.

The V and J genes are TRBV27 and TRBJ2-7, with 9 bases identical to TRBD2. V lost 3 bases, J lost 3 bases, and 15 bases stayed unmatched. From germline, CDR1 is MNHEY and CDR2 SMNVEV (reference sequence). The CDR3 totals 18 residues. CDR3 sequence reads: CASSFKGTGTSFIYEQYF. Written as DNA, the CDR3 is TGTGCCAGCAGTTTTAAGGGTACCGGGACTAGCTTTATCTACGAGCAGTACTTC.

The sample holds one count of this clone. The CDR3 DNA is TGTGCCAGCAGCCCAACTAGCGGGGCACGGGAGACCCAGTACTTC. Amino acid sequence: CASSPTSGARETQYF. V usage is TRBV5-4 and J usage is TRBJ2-5; 10 bases map to TRBD2. Germline assignment: CDR1 SGHNT and CDR2 YYREEE (reference sequence). After removal of 4 bases from V and 5 bases from J, the junction contained 8 bases not matched to a gene. The CDR3 consists of 15 residues.

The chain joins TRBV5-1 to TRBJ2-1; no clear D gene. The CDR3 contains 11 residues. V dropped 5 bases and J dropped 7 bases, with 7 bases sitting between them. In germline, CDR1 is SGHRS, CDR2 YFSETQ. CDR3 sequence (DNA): TGCGCCAGCAGTCCAGCGAATGAGCAGTTCTTC. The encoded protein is CASSPANEQFF.

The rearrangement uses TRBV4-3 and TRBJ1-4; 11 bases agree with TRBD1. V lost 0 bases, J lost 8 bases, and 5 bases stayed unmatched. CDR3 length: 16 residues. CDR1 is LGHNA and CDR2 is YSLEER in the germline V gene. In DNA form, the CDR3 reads TGCGCCAGCAGCCAAGAGGGGACAGGGGGGGGAGAAAAACTGTTTTTT. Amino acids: CASSQEGTGGGEKLFF.

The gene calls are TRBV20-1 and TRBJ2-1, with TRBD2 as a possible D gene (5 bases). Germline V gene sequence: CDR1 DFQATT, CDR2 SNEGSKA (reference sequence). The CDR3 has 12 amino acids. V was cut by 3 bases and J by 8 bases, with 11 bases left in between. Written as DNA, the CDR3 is TGCAGTGCTAGTCGACTACAGCATGAGCAGTTCTTC. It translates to CSASRLQHEQFF.